This T cell receptor beta chain was profiled in a study of CD8 T cells in Susac syndrome. The CDR3 contains 14 residues. The germline V gene encodes CDR1 SQVTM and CDR2 ANQGSEA. Trimming left V 1 base short and J 6 bases short, with 14 bases between. RNA was extracted with the RNeasy kit, and a quantity of about 0.45 to 1 ug was reverse transcribed using random hexamers. immunoSEQ multiplex PCR amplified TCR beta CDR3 across 54 Vbeta, 13 Jbeta. MiXCR, run by TCRdb on the immunoSEQ multiplex PCR reads, gives a single entry per CDR3 protein. This sample carries 200,000 or so distinct CDR3 sequences, nearly 95% of them seen once, and the ten largest clones take 0.093%.

The clonotype comes from a human donor with multiple sclerosis. The chain links TRBV29-1 to TRBJ2-3, with D perhaps matching TRBD1 (5 bases). The sequenced material came from CD4+ T cells from PBMCs. The CDR3 protein is CSVEGFHPGDTQYF. The CDR3 nucleotides read TGCAGCGTTGAAGGATTCCACCCAGGGGATACGCAGTATTTT.